A selection of T cell receptor beta chains follows, all from one sample in a study of cytomegalovirus exposure and HLA in healthy donors. Libraries were prepared by immunoSEQ multiplex PCR; TCRdb keeps only in-frame clonotypes and omits some of them. The sample holds more than 85,000 clones, roughly 87% seen once. Sequencing was done on a sample of PBMCs. These receptors were obtained from a young woman in good health and CMV-seronegative. Both conserved end residues are part of each CDR3. The order of the fields is clone size, V gene, D gene, J gene, CDR3 protein, CDR3 DNA. A D gene is named only where the DNA matches it firmly. Clone size appears in some rows only: once, few, many, or a class for an expanded clone.

.	TRBV28	.	TRBJ2-4	CASSLAVTFSNKNIQYF	TGTGCCAGCAGTTTAGCAGTCACCTTCTCCAACAAAAACATTCAGTACTTC
.	TRBV6-1	.	TRBJ1-2	CASSYSYGYTF	TGTGCCAGCAGTTACAGCTATGGCTACACCTTC
.	TRBV5-1	.	TRBJ1-1	CASSLTLGTEAFF	TGCGCCAGCAGCTTGACTCTAGGCACTGAAGCTTTCTTT
.	TRBV30	TRBD1	TRBJ1-4	CAWSTPLTGINEKLFF	TGTGCCTGGAGTACCCCCCTGACAGGGATTAATGAAAAACTGTTTTTT
.	TRBV10-3	.	TRBJ2-1	CAISQPGTAESVEFF	TGTGCCATCAGTCAGCCCGGGACTGCCGAGAGCGTGGAGTTCTTC
once	TRBV19	TRBD1	TRBJ1-2	CASTRDSGYGYTF	TGTGCCAGTACTAGGGACAGCGGATATGGCTACACCTTC
.	TRBV9	TRBD1	TRBJ2-7	CASSAPGTADFREQYF	TGTGCCAGCAGCGCCCCCGGGACAGCCGACTTCAGGGAGCAGTACTTC
.	TRBV19	TRBD1	TRBJ2-3	CASSIAWDRGLRDTQYF	TGTGCCAGTAGTATAGCGTGGGACAGGGGGCTGAGGGATACGCAGTATTTT
.	TRBV21-1	.	TRBJ2-7	CASSKVLSGHEQYF	TGTGCCAGCAGCAAAGTTCTTTCGGGTCACGAGCAGTACTTC
.	TRBV5-6	.	TRBJ2-4	CASSFSGAKNIQYF	TGTGCCAGCAGCTTTTCCGGGGCCAAAAACATTCAGTACTTC
.	TRBV4-2	.	TRBJ2-7	CASSQDLEGSYEQYF	TGTGCCAGCAGCCAAGATCTGGAGGGCTCCTACGAGCAGTACTTC
.	TRBV27	.	TRBJ1-4	CASSLSLGNNEKLFF	TGTGCCAGCAGTTTATCGCTCGGGAATAATGAAAAACTGTTTTTT
.	TRBV28	TRBD1	TRBJ1-3	CASRPGQAGNTIYF	TGTGCCAGCAGGCCGGGACAGGCTGGAAACACCATATATTTT
.	TRBV7-3	TRBD2	TRBJ2-2	CASRSLADRTGELFF	TGTGCCAGCAGGTCTCTAGCGGACCGTACCGGGGAGCTGTTTTTT
once	TRBV5-1	.	TRBJ2-7	CASKGGVHEQYF	TGCGCCAGCAAAGGAGGGGTCCACGAGCAGTACTTC
.	TRBV28	.	TRBJ2-2	CASSGTNTGELFF	TGTGCCAGCAGCGGGACGAACACCGGGGAGCTGTTTTTT
.	TRBV9	.	TRBJ1-1	CASSVTPTENTEAFF	TGTGCCAGCAGCGTAACCCCAACAGAGAACACTGAAGCTTTCTTT
once	TRBV5-4	.	TRBJ2-5	CASSSQGNQETQYF	TGTGCCAGCAGCTCCCAGGGTAATCAAGAGACCCAGTACTTC
.	TRBV7-9	TRBD1	TRBJ2-5	CASSLGQVQETQYF	TGTGCCAGCAGCTTGGGACAGGTACAAGAGACCCAGTACTTC
.	TRBV7-2	.	TRBJ2-7	CASSQGLARLEQYF	TGTGCCAGCAGCCAGGGACTCGCACGCCTCGAGCAGTACTTC
.	TRBV7-9	.	TRBJ1-1	CASSLDRISTEAFF	TGTGCCAGCAGCTTAGACAGGATCTCCACTGAAGCTTTCTTT
.	TRBV7-9	TRBD1	TRBJ1-2	CASSYGTGTGYTF	TGTGCCAGCAGTTACGGGACAGGTACAGGCTACACCTTC
once	TRBV5-5	.	TRBJ1-3	CASSLEGRVRVSGNTIYF	TGTGCCAGCAGCTTGGAAGGGCGGGTCCGGGTGTCTGGAAACACCATATATTTT
.	TRBV29-1	TRBD2	TRBJ2-5	CSVEESGGWRKTQYF	TGCAGCGTTGAAGAATCCGGGGGGTGGCGAAAGACCCAGTACTTC
.	TRBV15	.	TRBJ1-4	CATSREGLGEKLFF	TGTGCCACCAGCAGAGAGGGGCTGGGTGAAAAACTGTTTTTT
once	TRBV4-3	TRBD1	TRBJ2-1	CASSPAQGYEQFF	TGCGCCAGCAGCCCCGCACAGGGGTATGAGCAGTTCTTC
.	TRBV28	TRBD1	TRBJ1-4	CASSIPTDRGMVFF	TGTGCCAGCAGCATCCCCACGGACAGGGGGATGGTGTTTTTT